The 5 T cell receptor beta chains reported below all come from one sample, sequenced in a study of blood T cell repertoires in COVID-19. The method was immunoSEQ multiplex PCR; TCRdb's version includes in-frame clones alone and lacks a portion of them. The sample lists roughly 200,000 clones, 75% to 90% occurring once. The sample comprised peripheral blood. These receptors all stem from a man in his sixties with acute or convalescent COVID-19.

The gene calls are TRBV9 and TRBJ2-4; D not resolved. V gave up 0 bases and J gave up 8 bases, with 24 bases separating them. Germline V gene lookup returns CDR1 SGDLS and CDR2 YYNGEE. There are 18 residues in the CDR3. The CDR3 loop is CASSVGVVLGMTGDIQYF. Here the CDR3 DNA reads TGTGCCAGCAGCGTAGGAGTCGTCCTAGGCATGACTGGAGACATTCAGTACTTC.

This clone was observed a handful of times. V is TRBV4-2 and J is TRBJ1-2, with D hard to call. The CDR3 consists of 13 residues. V was pared by 0 bases and J by 6 bases, with 8 bases between. Germline CDR1 reads LGHNA; CDR2 reads YNFKEQ. Here the CDR3 reads CASSQEQRNGYTF. The CDR3 nucleotides read TGTGCCAGCAGCCAAGAGCAGAGGAATGGCTACACCTTC.

The rearrangement uses TRBV6-1 and TRBJ1-2; weak D call: TRBD1 (5 bases). Trimming cost V 3 bases and J 3 bases, with 14 bases left between them. The germline V gene has CDR1 MNHNS and CDR2 SASEGT. The CDR3 length is 15 residues. CDR3 sequence reads: CASSEGLGGDYGYTF. The CDR3 bases are TGTGCCAGCAGTGAGGGTCTTGGGGGGGACTATGGCTACACCTTC.

The chain couples TRBV30 to TRBJ1-3; possibly TRBD1 for D (5 bases). Germline CDR1 and CDR2: GTSNPN and SVGIG (reference sequence). The CDR3 is 13 amino acids. With 0 bases removed from V and 7 bases from J, the gap between germline ends came to 10 bases. The CDR3 spells CAWSVDSINTIYF. DNA of the CDR3: TGTGCCTGGAGTGTAGACAGCATTAACACCATATATTTT.

The chain links TRBV28 to TRBJ1-5, with 10 bases identical to TRBD1. Germline CDR1 MDHEN, CDR2 SYDVKM. This CDR3 contains 18 residues. With V trimmed by 2 bases and J by 0 bases, 7 bases remained unmatched. CDR3 sequence: CASSLGTGATYSNQPQHF. The CDR3 coding sequence is TGTGCCAGCAGTTTAGGGACAGGGGCAACTTATAGCAATCAGCCCCAGCATTTT.